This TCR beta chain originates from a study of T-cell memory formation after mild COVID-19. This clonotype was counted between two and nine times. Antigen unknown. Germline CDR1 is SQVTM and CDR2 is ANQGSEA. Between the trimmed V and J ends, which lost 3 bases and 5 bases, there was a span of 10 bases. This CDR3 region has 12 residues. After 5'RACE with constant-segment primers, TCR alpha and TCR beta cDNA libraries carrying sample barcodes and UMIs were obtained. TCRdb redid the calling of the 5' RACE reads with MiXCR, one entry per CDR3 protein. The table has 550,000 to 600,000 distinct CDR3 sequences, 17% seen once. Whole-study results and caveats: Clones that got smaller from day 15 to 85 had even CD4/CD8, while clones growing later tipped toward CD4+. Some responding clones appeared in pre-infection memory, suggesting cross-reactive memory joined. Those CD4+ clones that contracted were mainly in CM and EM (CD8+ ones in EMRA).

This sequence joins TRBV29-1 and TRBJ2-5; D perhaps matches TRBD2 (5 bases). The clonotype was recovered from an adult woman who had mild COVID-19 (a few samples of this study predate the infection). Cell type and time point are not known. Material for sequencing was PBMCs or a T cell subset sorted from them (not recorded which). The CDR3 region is CSVDRSGETQYF. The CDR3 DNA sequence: TGCAGCGTTGACAGGTCGGGGGAGACCCAGTACTTC.